This T cell receptor beta chain was retrieved from a study of T cells after yellow fever vaccination. TCRdb itself ran the 5' RACE reads through MiXCR, one entry per CDR3 protein. Here the sample spans approximately 300,000 distinct CDR3 sequences, about 8.7% being singletons. There are many counts of this clonotype. Source: PBMCs, taken on the day of the first yellow fever vaccination. This TCR derives from a man aged 18 to 30 who received the YFV17D yellow fever vaccine.

The DNA of the CDR3 is TGTGCCAGCAGTTTTGCGGTCGGGGCGGCTTCCTACGAGCAGTACTTC. It yields the protein CASSFAVGAASYEQYF. The chain couples TRBV27 to TRBJ2-7; D possibly uses TRBD1 or TRBD2 (5 bases each). V gave up 3 bases and J gave up 1 base, with 16 bases separating them. The CDR3 is made up of 16 amino acids. The germline CDR1 and CDR2 sequences are MNHEY and SMNVEV (reference sequence).